This TCR beta chain was captured in a study of blood T cell repertoires in COVID-19. The CDR3 has 16 amino acids. The germline V gene has CDR1 MNHNS and CDR2 SASEGT. With 4 bases removed from V and 7 bases from J, the gap between germline ends came to 20 bases. As handled by the study authors: Nucleated cell number was recorded as an estimate derived from reference gene primer amplification. The data were produced by immunoSEQ multiplex PCR, yet TCRdb's version contains in-frame clones alone and is incomplete. The V and J calls and clone size come from that table; D and trimming were worked out from the DNA. The repertoire includes 270,000 or so clones, 85% to 90% of them detected once, and about 4.5% sits in the top ten. This clone was recorded a few times.

This chain connects TRBV6-1 to TRBJ2-1; tentatively, D is TRBD1 (6 bases). The source of this sequence is a woman between 35 and 50 years old who had recovered from COVID-19. Source material: peripheral blood. The DNA of the CDR3 is TGTGCCAGCAGTGGTACACAGGGAAGGGGGAGAAATGAGCAGTTCTTC. This codes for CASSGTQGRGRNEQFF.